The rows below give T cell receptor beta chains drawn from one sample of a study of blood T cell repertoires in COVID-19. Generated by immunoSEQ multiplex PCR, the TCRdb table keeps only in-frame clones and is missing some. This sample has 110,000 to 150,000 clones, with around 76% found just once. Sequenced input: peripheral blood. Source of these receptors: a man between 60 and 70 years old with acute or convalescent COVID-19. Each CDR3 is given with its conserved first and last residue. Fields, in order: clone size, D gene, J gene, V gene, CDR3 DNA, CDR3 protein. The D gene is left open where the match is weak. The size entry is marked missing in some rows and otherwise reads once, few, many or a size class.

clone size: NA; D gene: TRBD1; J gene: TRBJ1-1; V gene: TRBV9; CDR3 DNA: TGTGCCAGCAGCCCCCAGGGGGCAGGTGAAGCTTTCTTT; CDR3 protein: CASSPQGAGEAFF
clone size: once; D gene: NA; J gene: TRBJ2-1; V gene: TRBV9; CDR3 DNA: TGTGCCACCGAACGGTACAATGAGCAGTTCTTC; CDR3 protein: CATERYNEQFF
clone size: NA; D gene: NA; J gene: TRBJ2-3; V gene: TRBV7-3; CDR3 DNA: TGTGCCAGCAGTCGGGGTTTCACAGATACGCAGTATTTT; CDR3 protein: CASSRGFTDTQYF
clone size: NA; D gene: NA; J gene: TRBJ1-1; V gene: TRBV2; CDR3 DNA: TGTGCCAGCAGTGATCGTCCTTTGACTGAAGCTTTCTTT; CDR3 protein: CASSDRPLTEAFF
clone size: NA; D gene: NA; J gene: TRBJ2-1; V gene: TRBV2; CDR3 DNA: TGTGCCAGCAGTGCGCGGACACCGAACAATGAGCAGTTCTTC; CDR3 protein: CASSARTPNNEQFF
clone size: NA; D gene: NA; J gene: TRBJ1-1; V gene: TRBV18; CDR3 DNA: TGTGCCAGCTCACCGAGTTCTGTACCCGGGTTGAACACTGAAGCTTTCTTT; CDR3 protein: CASSPSSVPGLNTEAFF
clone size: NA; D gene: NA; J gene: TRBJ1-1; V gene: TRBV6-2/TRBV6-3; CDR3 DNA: TGTGCCAGCAGTCTTTTCCCGAACACTGAAGCTTTCTTT; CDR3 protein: CASSLFPNTEAFF
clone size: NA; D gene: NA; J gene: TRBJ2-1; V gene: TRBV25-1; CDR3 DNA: TGTGCCAGCAGCACGGGGGACCGGCAGTTCTTC; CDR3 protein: CASSTGDRQFF
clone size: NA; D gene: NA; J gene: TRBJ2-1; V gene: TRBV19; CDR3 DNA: TGTGCCAGTAGCACCGGAGTCTACAATGAGCAGTTCTTC; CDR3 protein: CASSTGVYNEQFF
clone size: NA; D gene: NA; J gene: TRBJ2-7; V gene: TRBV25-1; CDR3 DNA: TGTGCCAGCAGTGATACCCCCGGGACTGGCTCCTACGAGCAGTACTTC; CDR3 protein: CASSDTPGTGSYEQYF
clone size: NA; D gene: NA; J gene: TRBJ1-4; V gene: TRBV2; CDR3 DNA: TGTGCCAGCAAAGGGGGTTATGAAAAACTGTTTTTT; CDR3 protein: CASKGGYEKLFF
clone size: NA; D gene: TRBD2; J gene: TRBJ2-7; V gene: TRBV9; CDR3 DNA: TGTGCCAGCAGCGTAGGGCTAGCGGACTCCTACGAGCAGTACTTC; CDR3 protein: CASSVGLADSYEQYF
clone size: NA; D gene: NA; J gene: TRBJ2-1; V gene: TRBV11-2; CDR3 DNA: TGTGCCAGCAGCTTAGAGGCCCTCCCCAACAATGAGCAGTTCTTC; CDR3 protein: CASSLEALPNNEQFF
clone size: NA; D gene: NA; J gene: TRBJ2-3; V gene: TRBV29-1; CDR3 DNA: TGCAGCGTTGTGAGGCCTAGCCTCAGTCGGGGCACAGATACGCAGTATTTT; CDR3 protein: CSVVRPSLSRGTDTQYF
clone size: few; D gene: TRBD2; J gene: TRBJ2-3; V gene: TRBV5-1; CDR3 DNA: TGCGCCAGCAGCTTGGATTCGGGGACTAGCGGGTTTATTTATACGCAGTATTTT; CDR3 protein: CASSLDSGTSGFIYTQYF
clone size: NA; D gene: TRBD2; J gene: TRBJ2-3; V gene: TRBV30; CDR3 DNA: TGTGCCTGGGGCGGGGGAGGGTTTGATACGCAGTATTTT; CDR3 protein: CAWGGGGFDTQYF
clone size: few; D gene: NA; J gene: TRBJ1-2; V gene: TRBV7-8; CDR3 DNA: TGTGCCAGCAGCTTAGGGGGAGTGGAGGGTGGCTACACCTTC; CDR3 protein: CASSLGGVEGGYTF
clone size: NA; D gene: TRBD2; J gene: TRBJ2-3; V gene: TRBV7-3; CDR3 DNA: TGTGCCAGCAGCCCCCTTGGTAGCGGGAGTGCTTATACGCAGTATTTT; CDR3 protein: CASSPLGSGSAYTQYF
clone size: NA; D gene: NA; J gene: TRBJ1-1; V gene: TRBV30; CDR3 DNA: TGTGCCTGGAGTACTCCGGACAGAATGAACACTGAAGCTTTCTTT; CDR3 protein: CAWSTPDRMNTEAFF
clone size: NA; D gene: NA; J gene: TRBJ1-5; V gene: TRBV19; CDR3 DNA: TGTGCCAGTAGTATGTCCATCAATCAGCCCCAGCATTTT; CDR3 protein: CASSMSINQPQHF
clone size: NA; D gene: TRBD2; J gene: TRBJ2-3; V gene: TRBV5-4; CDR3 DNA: TGTGCCAGCAGCTCCCTGACTAGCGGGAGGGCCGAAGAGTATTTT; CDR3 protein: CASSSLTSGRAEEYF
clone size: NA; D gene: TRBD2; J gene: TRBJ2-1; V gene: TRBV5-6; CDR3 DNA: TGTGCCAGCGGCGGGACTAGCGGGGTTGGCTTCTATGGGGAGCAGTTCTTC; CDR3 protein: CASGGTSGVGFYGEQFF
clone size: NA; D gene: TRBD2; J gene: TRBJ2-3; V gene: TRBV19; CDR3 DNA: TGTGCCAGTAGTAGCGCGCTAGCGGGGTACACAGATACGCAGTATTTT; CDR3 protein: CASSSALAGYTDTQYF
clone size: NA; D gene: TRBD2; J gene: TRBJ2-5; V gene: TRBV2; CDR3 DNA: TGTGCCAGCAGGGAGACTAGCGGGAGAATTCTAGAGACCCAGTACTTC; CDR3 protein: CASRETSGRILETQYF
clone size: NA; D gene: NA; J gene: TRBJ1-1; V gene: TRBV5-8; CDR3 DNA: TGTGCCAGCAGCTCCCCGGGACTGCTGAACACTGAAGCTTTCTTT; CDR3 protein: CASSSPGLLNTEAFF
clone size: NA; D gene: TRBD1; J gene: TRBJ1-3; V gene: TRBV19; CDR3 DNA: TGTGCCAGCGAACAGGGGCGAGGAAACACCATATATTTT; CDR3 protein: CASEQGRGNTIYF
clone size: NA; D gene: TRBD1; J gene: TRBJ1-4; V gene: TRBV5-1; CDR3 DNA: TGCGCCAGCAGCTTGGGGGGACAGGGATGGGAAAAACTGTTTTTT; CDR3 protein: CASSLGGQGWEKLFF
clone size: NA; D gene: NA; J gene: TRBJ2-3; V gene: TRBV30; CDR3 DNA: TGTGCCTGGAGTGTACAGGGTGCTGCTATCCGCACAGATACGCAGTATTTT; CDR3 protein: CAWSVQGAAIRTDTQYF
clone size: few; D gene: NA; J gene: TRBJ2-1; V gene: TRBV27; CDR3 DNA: TGTGCCAGCAGTTCTCAGGGTGATCAGCAGTTCTTC; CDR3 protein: CASSSQGDQQFF
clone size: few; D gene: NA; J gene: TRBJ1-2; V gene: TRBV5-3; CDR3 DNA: TGTGCCAGAAGCCCGAACCACACACGACAGTATGGCTACACCTTC; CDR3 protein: CARSPNHTRQYGYTF
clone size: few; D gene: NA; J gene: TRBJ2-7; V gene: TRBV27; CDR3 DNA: TGTGCCAGCTCCCTTTCCGGCTCCTACGAGCAGTACTTC; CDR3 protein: CASSLSGSYEQYF
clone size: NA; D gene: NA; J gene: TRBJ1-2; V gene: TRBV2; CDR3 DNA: TGTGCCACCTCTGGAGGGTTCGATGGCTACACCTTC; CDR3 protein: CATSGGFDGYTF
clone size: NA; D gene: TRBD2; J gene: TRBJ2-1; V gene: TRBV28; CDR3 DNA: TGTGCCAGCAGTTTACCAACATCTTGGACTAGCGGGGACTACAATGAGCAGTTCTTC; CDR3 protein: CASSLPTSWTSGDYNEQFF
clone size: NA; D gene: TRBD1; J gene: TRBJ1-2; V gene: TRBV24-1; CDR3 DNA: TGTGCCACCAGTGATCGAAGGAGTACAGGGGACCCTCATGGCTACACCTTC; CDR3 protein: CATSDRRSTGDPHGYTF
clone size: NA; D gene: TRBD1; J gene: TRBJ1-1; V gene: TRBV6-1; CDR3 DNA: TGTGCCAGCAGTGAGGGAGACAGGGCAGGGACGGCTTTCTTT; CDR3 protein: CASSEGDRAGTAFF
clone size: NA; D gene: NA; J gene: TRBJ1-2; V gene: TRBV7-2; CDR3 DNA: TGTGCCAGCAGCCCTGACAGATTCTTTTCAACTATGGGCTACACCTTC; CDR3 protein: CASSPDRFFSTMGYTF
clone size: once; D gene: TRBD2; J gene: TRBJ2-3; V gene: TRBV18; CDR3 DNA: TGTGCCAGCTCAATTCGGACTAGCGGGAGTACAGATACGCAGTATTTT; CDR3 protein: CASSIRTSGSTDTQYF
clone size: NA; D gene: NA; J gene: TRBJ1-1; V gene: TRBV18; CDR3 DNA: TGTGCCAGCTCACGAGAGGGTTTGTCTGAAGCTTTCTTT; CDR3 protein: CASSREGLSEAFF
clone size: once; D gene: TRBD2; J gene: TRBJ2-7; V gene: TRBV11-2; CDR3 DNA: TGTGCCAGCAGCTCCGGACTAGCGGGTGGGGTCTACGAGCAGTACTTC; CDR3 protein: CASSSGLAGGVYEQYF
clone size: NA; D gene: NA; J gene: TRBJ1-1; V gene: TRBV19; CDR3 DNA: TGTGCCAGTAGTATAGACAGTACGAACACTGAAGCTTTCTTT; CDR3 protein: CASSIDSTNTEAFF
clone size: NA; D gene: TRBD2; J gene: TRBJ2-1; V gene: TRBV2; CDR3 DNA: TGTGCCAGCAGTGTGGTAGCGGGAGCTGAGCAGTTCTTC; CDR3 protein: CASSVVAGAEQFF
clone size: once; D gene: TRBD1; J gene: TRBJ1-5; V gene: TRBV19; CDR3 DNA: TGTGCCAGTACTAAGGGGGACAGGGGGAAGCCCCAGCATTTT; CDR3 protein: CASTKGDRGKPQHF
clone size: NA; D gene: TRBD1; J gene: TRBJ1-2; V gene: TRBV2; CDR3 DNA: TGTGCCAGCAGTGAAGGACAGGGTAGATATGGCTACACCTTC; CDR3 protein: CASSEGQGRYGYTF
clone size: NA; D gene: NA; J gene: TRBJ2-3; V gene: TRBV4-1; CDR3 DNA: TGCGCCAGCAGCCGAGCTCTGAGGGGGTCAGATACGCAGTATTTT; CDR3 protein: CASSRALRGSDTQYF
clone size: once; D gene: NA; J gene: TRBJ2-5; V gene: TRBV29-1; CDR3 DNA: TGCAGCGCTACTAGTGGCGAGACCCAGTACTTC; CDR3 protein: CSATSGETQYF
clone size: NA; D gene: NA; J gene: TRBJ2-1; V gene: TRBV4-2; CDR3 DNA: TGTGCCAGCAGCCAAGAAAGAGATGAGCAGTTCTTC; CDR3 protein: CASSQERDEQFF
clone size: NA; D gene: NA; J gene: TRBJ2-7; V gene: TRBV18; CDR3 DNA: TGTGCCAGCTCACCACCGGGACAATCCTACGAGCAGTACTTC; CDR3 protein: CASSPPGQSYEQYF
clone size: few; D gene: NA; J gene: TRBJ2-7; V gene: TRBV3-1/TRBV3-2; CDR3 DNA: TGTGCCAGCAGCCAAGCGACTTACTCCTACGAGCAGTACTTC; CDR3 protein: CASSQATYSYEQYF
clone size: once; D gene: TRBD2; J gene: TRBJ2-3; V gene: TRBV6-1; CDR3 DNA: TGTGCCAGCAGTGAAAATCCGGGGGGATCAGATACGCAGTATTTT; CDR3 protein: CASSENPGGSDTQYF
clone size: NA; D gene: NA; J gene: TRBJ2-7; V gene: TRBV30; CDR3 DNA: TGTGCCTGGAATGGTGGCAGCGGGTTAACCTACGAGCAGTACTTC; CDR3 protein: CAWNGGSGLTYEQYF
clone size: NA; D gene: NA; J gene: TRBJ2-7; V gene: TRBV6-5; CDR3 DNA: TGTGCCAGCAGTTACTCGAACCCTAGCTACGAGCAGTACTTC; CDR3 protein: CASSYSNPSYEQYF
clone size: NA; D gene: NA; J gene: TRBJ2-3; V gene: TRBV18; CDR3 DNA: TGTGCCAGCTCACCACGCACACCGAGCACAGATACGCAGTATTTT; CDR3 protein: CASSPRTPSTDTQYF
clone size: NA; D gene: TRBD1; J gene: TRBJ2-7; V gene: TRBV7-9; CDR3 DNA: TGTGCCAGCAGCCCTCACCGGGTGGGACAGGGGGCTCACGAGCAGTACTTC; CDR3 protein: CASSPHRVGQGAHEQYF
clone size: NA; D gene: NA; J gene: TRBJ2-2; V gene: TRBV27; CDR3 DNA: TGTGCCAGCAGCTCCGGGACAATATCCGGGGAGCTGTTTTTT; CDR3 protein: CASSSGTISGELFF
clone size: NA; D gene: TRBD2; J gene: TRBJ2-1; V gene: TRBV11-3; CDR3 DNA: TGTGCCAGCAGCCCAGGACTAGCGGGGAACAATGAGCAGTTCTTC; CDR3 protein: CASSPGLAGNNEQFF